This TCR beta chain derives from a study of cytomegalovirus exposure and HLA in healthy donors (dated by TCRdb to the late 2010s). For context, the study as a whole: According to an earlier analysis of several hundred of the donors, some 180 million T cells yielded approximately 120 million unique TCR beta sequences and about 300 Gb of sequence data. An early release that covered roughly 600 HLA-typed donors contained approximately 300 gigabases of sequencing data and some 87 million unique TCR sequences. Among the roughly 430 genotyped donors, 81% belonged to the genetic ancestry cluster associated with self-reported Caucasian donors. The study aimed to test whether signatures of past pathogen exposure could be identified by cataloging public T cell receptors. The T cell repertoires of some 670 subjects were profiled by immunosequencing and related to cytomegalovirus serostatus. In addition to the first cohort of several hundred subjects, a separate validation cohort of approximately 130 different subjects was used. High-throughput TCR immunosequencing, statistical association of individual TCRs with disease status, and machine learning were combined to predict cytomegalovirus infection status. In a later analysis, previously published TCR beta repertoires from 600 to 850 donors were re-analyzed and high-resolution HLA genotyping was added so that TCR occurrence patterns could be studied. The later analysis used no new phenotypic data to find candidate immune exposures, relying instead on TCR beta sequences and their occurrence across donors. To decide whether each TCR beta V gene segment behaved as functional or pseudogenic, an earlier analysis of nearly 600 of the donors relied on high-throughput TCR beta sequencing. Donor age, sex, ethnicity and CMV serostatus were collected together with the repertoire data. A later genetic analysis took genome-wide SNP genotypes for 398 of the 666 donors and used that subset as a discovery cohort. All discovery cohort repertoires had been generated on a single sequencing platform. Class I and class II HLA loci were covered by the typing at four-digit resolution. Typing coverage differed by locus: A, B, C, DRB1 and DQB1 were typed in about 620-630 donors, DQA1 in about 510, DPA1 in nearly 610, and DPB1 in just under 480. A few DR-DQ haplotypes were handled as single units for association and clustering because linkage in the cohort was strong. Among about 400 genotyped donors of the cohort, an average of approximately 220,000 unique TCR beta nucleotide sequences was sequenced per donor, of which 15% to 20% were non-productive. Results the study describes overall, beyond this receptor: A few of the identified cytomegalovirus-associated TCR beta chains were confirmed in vitro to be specific for cytomegalovirus antigens. For the cohort, immune exposure information was limited to CMV serostatus. In an earlier analysis of 500 to 650 of the donors, most TCR beta V segments appeared in productive rearrangements about 90% or about 30% of the time, broadly matching IMGT annotations. The classifier was reported to diagnose cytomegalovirus status with high specificity and sensitivity in both the original cohort and the validation cohort. Because counts were too low, roughly 16 rarely observed V segments, including chromosome 9 orphons, were excluded from the earlier analysis of 587 of the donors. Compared with equally common non-associated chains, HLA-associated TCR beta chains in a later analysis were more clonally expanded and had lower generation probabilities. A further reported finding was that TCR beta sequences accurately predicted the HLA-A and HLA-B alleles for most subjects in the first cohort. Because the 87-base-pair reads could not distinguish some IMGT-functional V segments, including TRBV6-2 and TRBV6-3, those segments were excluded. This cohort had only TCR beta chains sequenced, and the lack of alpha or paired-chain data limited which features could be detected. While some public TCRs were present in many individuals, most TCR sequences turned up only very rarely across donors. Most CMV-associated TCR beta chains appeared to be HLA-restricted in a later analysis, and the HLA associations seemed to be driven largely by CMV exposure. According to a later genetic analysis, donors in an Asian-associated ancestry cluster had fewer N-insertions in productive TCRs than the roughly 670-donor mean. It was suggested by the authors that the approach could potentially be generalized to other disease states and immunological phenotypes. According to a later analysis, TCR association rates differed among HLA loci, with DRB1 alleles showing the most associated TCRs and HLA-C alleles showing the fewest. Strong co-occurrence of HLA alleles, especially DR and DQ, made assigning TCR associations to individual alleles difficult. Roughly uniform sequencing depth across donors was assumed in presence/absence analyses, although this assumption may not hold. In a later analysis, several top co-occurrence clusters were reported to appear linked to parvovirus B19, influenza, CMV and Epstein-Barr virus. Specific HLA alleles were associated with 18,000 or so TCR beta sequences at a false discovery rate of 0.05 in a later analysis. An association between a missense DCLRE1C variant and V-gene and J-gene trimming of TCR beta chains was found in a later genetic analysis and replicated in an independent cohort. HLA typing was unavailable for some donors at each locus, so association tests used only the typed subset. The study gave a list of 150 to 200 TCR beta chains associated with cytomegalovirus. A group of highly shared sequence variants was considered likely to be a technical artifact of the sequencing pipeline. Linkage disequilibrium might explain the correlated functional status among segregating V segments, but an unknown experimental factor could not be excluded.

The cohort comprised some 730 healthy bone marrow donors. At the time of sampling, all cohort members were nominally healthy, though unrecorded immune exposures were likely present. The donor tested CMV seropositive and was one of the 289 seropositive cohort members. Every donor gave a peripheral blood sample, and the peripheral blood mononuclear cells from that sample were used for TCR beta sequencing. The Qiagen DNeasy Blood Extraction Kit was used to extract genomic DNA from the blood cell samples. The library was obtained by the immunoSEQ multiplex PCR assay. A mixture of 60 forward primers for TCR Vbeta segments and 13 reverse primers for TCR Jbeta segments was used in the multiplex PCR. A multiplex PCR assay on genomic DNA amplified the CDR3 region of rearranged TCR beta genes. On the Illumina HiSeq System, the amplified TCR beta libraries were sequenced as 87-base-pair reads. In the source study's methods: In a later analysis, tens of millions of unique TCR beta chains were counted across the 650 to 700 repertoires, and approximately 9.9 million of these chains were shared by at least two donors. To remove PCR and sequencing errors, raw reads were error-corrected and collapsed into unique sequences using a nearest-neighbor algorithm that merged closely related sequences. CDR3 sequences were aligned to IMGT reference sequences to assign V, D and J gene segments. Each retained sequence needed at least a six-nucleotide match to both a V gene segment and a J gene segment. A rearrangement counted as productive if the CDR3 had no stop codons and remained in frame with V and J, and every other rearrangement counted as non-productive. Following IMGT convention, CDR3 was defined as the stretch from the second conserved V-encoded cysteine up to the conserved J-encoded phenylalanine. The earlier analysis of 500 to 600 of the donors excluded sequences that lacked an unambiguous match to a single V gene segment. In an earlier analysis of approximately 610 of the donors, V segments were called functional above 56.7% productive rearrangements and were called segregating when the between-donor standard deviation exceeded 5%. A statistical classification framework was built for diagnosing cytomegalovirus status from the catalog of TCR beta chain sequences. A later analysis assigned V and J genes by comparing TCR nucleotide sequences with IMGT/GENE-DB human TR gene sequences. In a later analysis, CDR3 sequences and most-parsimonious VDJ recombination scenarios were assigned using the TCRdist pipeline. A later analysis defined each TCR beta chain by its CDR3 amino acid sequence plus V-gene family, and excluded reads lacking a unique V-gene family. In a later analysis, fewer than 600 highly shared, low-generation-probability nucleotide sequences were removed to address suspected cross-contamination and a sequencing artifact. In a later analysis, a clonal expansion index was calculated for each public chain from normalized within-repertoire ranks of inferred template counts. In a later analysis, generation probabilities were computed using a VDJ recombination model fitted to out-of-frame rearrangements, and the results were checked against IGoR. In a later analysis, hypergeometric tests were used to score TCR-TCR, TCR-HLA and TCR-CMV co-occurrence, with a repertoire-size bias correction applied to TCR pairs. False discovery rates were estimated in a later analysis by permuting HLA or CMV assignments 20 times. A later analysis grouped co-occurring TCRs with DBSCAN, adding TCRdist sequence similarity when clustering within HLA-allele-positive subsets. Co-occurrence clustering excluded repertoires with fewer than 30,000 or more than 120,000 public chains, plus five with anomalous nucleotide sharing. Not all clones reach the TCRdb copy of this immuneACCESS table, which keeps in-frame sequences only. Checked studies attribute under half of the gap to unresolved V genes and leave the rest unexplained. That table is the source of V, J and clone size, and D and trimming were worked out from the DNA. For this sample there are 100,000 to 150,000 clones; roughly 85% appear just once. The ten largest clones add up to about 3.5% of the sample.

The germline V gene supplies CDR1 LGHNA and CDR2 YSLEER. V loses 5 bases, J loses 1 base, and the germline ends lie 11 bases apart. The CDR3 holds 14 amino acids from the cysteine to the phenylalanine. Just CDR3 DNA is preserved here, 42 bases in frame from base 1. Turning to this clone: The antigen it binds to is not known. Per-nucleotide qualities are absent, and no much larger clonotype sits a single base away.

This receptor chain uses TRBV4-3 and TRBJ1-1; the D segment could be TRBD1, given 6 matching bases. The TCR comes from a woman aged 35 to 49 in good health and CMV-seropositive. The material sequenced was PBMCs. CDR3 reads: CASSGGGENTEAFF. The bases are TGCGCCAGCAGCGGGGGGGGCGAGAACACTGAAGCTTTCTTT.